The present entry profiles one T cell receptor beta chain with its context. Antigen unknown. Germline values: CDR1 MNHEY, CDR2 SVGEGT. This CDR3 is built from 14 residues. V was cut by 4 bases and J by 12 bases, with 19 bases left in between. A 5'RACE template-switching step, the method used to make TCR cDNA, added a universal primer site and UMIs. TCRdb reprocessed the 5' RACE reads via MiXCR and lists one record per CDR3 protein. The data hold 450,000 to 600,000 distinct CDR3 sequences, with roughly 13% observed a single time. This record comes from a study of T cells after yellow fever vaccination. Study-wide points: Any FACS-sorted repertoire could hold abundant clonotypes that contaminate it from the bulk population. The study found a weaker secondary response that peaked faster, day 5 versus 15. A minor fraction of clonotypes spanned both CD4 and CD8 compartments.

This sequence joins TRBV6-2 or TRBV6-3 and TRBJ2-4; D is possibly TRBD2 (6 bases). Sequencing used PBMCs, obtained on the day of the yellow fever booster vaccination. This receptor was identified in a man aged 30 to 39 who received the YFV17D yellow fever vaccine. The CDR3 sequence is CASSWLRDGGSQYF. CDR3 in DNA: TGTGCCAGCAGTTGGCTCAGGGATGGGGGGAGTCAGTACTTC.